This is a list of T cell receptor beta chains from one sample in a study of beta chain features in type 1 diabetes. Profiling relied on immunoSEQ multiplex PCR, and the TCRdb table lists in-frame clones only, not all of them. The sample carries under 300,000 clones, roughly 16% recorded once. Sequencing was done on a sample of naive CD4+ T cells from blood. Receptors originate from a man aged 25 to 45 with type 1 diabetes. CDR3s include the opening cysteine and the closing phenylalanine or tryptophan. The order of the fields is V gene, J gene, clone size, D gene, CDR3 protein, CDR3 DNA. A D gene is named only where the DNA matches it firmly. Size values are once, few and many counts, or a class for expanded clones, and some rows have none.

>TRBV7-2|TRBJ2-3|NA|TRBD2
CASSSRLAGGMADTQYF
TGTGCCAGCAGCTCCCGGCTAGCGGGAGGTATGGCAGATACGCAGTATTTT
>TRBV14|TRBJ2-7|few|NA
CASSRDASYEQYF
TGTGCCAGCAGCCGGGATGCCTCCTACGAGCAGTACTTC
>TRBV7-2|TRBJ1-1|few|NA
CASSLGRTNTEAFF
TGTGCCAGCAGCTTAGGACGGACCAACACTGAAGCTTTCTTT
>TRBV6-6|TRBJ1-2|few|TRBD1
CARRGQDNYGYTF
TGTGCCAGAAGGGGACAGGATAACTATGGCTACACCTTC
>TRBV14|TRBJ2-3|NA|TRBD2
CASSQLAGVQDTQYF
TGTGCCAGCAGCCAGCTAGCGGGAGTCCAAGATACGCAGTATTTT
>TRBV10-3|TRBJ2-7|few|TRBD2
CAIRDGLAYEQYF
TGTGCCATCAGGGACGGACTAGCCTACGAGCAGTACTTC
>TRBV9|TRBJ1-3|NA|NA
CASSVAMGTGNTIYF
TGTGCCAGCAGCGTAGCGATGGGGACTGGAAACACCATATATTTT
>TRBV5-6|TRBJ2-4|NA|TRBD1
CASSRRDSKNIQYF
TGTGCCAGCAGCCGTAGGGACAGCAAAAACATTCAGTACTTC
>TRBV6-6|TRBJ2-7|NA|NA
CASSYSAHYEQYF
TGTGCCAGCAGTTACTCGGCCCACTACGAGCAGTACTTC
>TRBV9|TRBJ2-5|NA|NA
CASSVGFETQYF
TGTGCCAGCAGCGTAGGGTTTGAGACCCAGTACTTC
>TRBV5-1|TRBJ2-7|few|TRBD1
CASSPGQGHEQYF
TGCGCCAGCAGCCCAGGACAGGGCCACGAGCAGTACTTC
>TRBV6-4|TRBJ1-1|NA|NA
CASSASPTGTEAFF
TGTGCCAGCAGTGCCTCGCCCACAGGCACTGAAGCTTTCTTT
>TRBV5-1|TRBJ2-1|NA|NA
CASSWTSMARPSSYNEQFF
TGCGCCAGCAGCTGGACCTCTATGGCGCGGCCGAGCTCCTACAATGAGCAGTTCTTC
>TRBV5-6|TRBJ2-5|NA|NA
CASSSVRAGETQYF
TGTGCCAGCAGCTCAGTAAGGGCGGGAGAGACCCAGTACTTC
>TRBV7-2|TRBJ1-5|NA|NA
CASSSAGRVVGQPQHF
TGTGCCAGCAGCTCGGCAGGCAGGGTAGTTGGTCAGCCCCAGCATTTT
>TRBV7-2|TRBJ2-3|few|NA
CASSLVVSGTDTQYF
TGTGCCAGCAGCTTAGTCGTTTCCGGCACAGATACGCAGTATTTT
>TRBV5-1|TRBJ2-2|NA|NA
CASSFQNTGELFF
TGCGCCAGCAGCTTTCAGAACACCGGGGAGCTGTTTTTT
>TRBV6-5|TRBJ1-1|NA|NA
CASSPVERTEAFF
TGTGCCAGCAGCCCCGTTGAGCGAACTGAAGCTTTCTTT
>TRBV27|TRBJ1-4|NA|TRBD1
CASSPRTGEEKLFF
TGTGCCAGCAGTCCTCGGACAGGGGAGGAAAAACTGTTTTTT
>TRBV28|TRBJ2-3|NA|TRBD1
CASSLTGTVTDTQYF
TGTGCCAGCAGTTTGACCGGGACAGTCACAGATACGCAGTATTTT
>TRBV30|TRBJ1-5|NA|NA
CAWSVADNQPQHF
TGTGCCTGGAGTGTAGCGGACAATCAGCCCCAGCATTTT
>TRBV27|TRBJ2-1|NA|NA
CASSPSSGSFNNEQFF
TGTGCCAGCAGTCCCTCAAGCGGCAGTTTCAACAATGAGCAGTTCTTC
>TRBV7-2|TRBJ2-7|NA|TRBD2
CASRPGRGSYEQYF
TGTGCCAGCAGACCCGGGAGGGGTTCCTACGAGCAGTACTTC
>TRBV4-3|TRBJ2-7|few|NA
CASSQDAMTGRFFVYEQYF
TGCGCCAGCAGCCAGGATGCAATGACAGGGAGGTTTTTTGTCTACGAGCAGTACTTC
>TRBV30|TRBJ2-1|NA|TRBD2
CAWNPGLAGLGYEQFF
TGTGCCTGGAATCCGGGACTAGCGGGGCTTGGGTATGAGCAGTTCTTC
>TRBV28|TRBJ2-5|NA|NA
CASSLMQKETQYF
TGTGCCAGCAGTTTAATGCAGAAAGAGACCCAGTACTTC
>TRBV9|TRBJ2-7|few|NA
CASSPRGTNYEQYF
TGTGCCAGCAGCCCCCGGGGGACGAACTACGAGCAGTACTTC
>TRBV18|TRBJ2-6|few|NA
CASSQSPSGANVLTF
TGTGCCAGCTCGCAGAGTCCCTCTGGGGCCAACGTCCTGACTTTC
>TRBV25-1|TRBJ1-5|NA|TRBD1
CASSESGQYNQPQHF
TGTGCCAGCAGTGAATCGGGACAGTACAATCAGCCCCAGCATTTT
>TRBV29-1|TRBJ1-1|NA|NA
CSVDAQGKAFF
TGCAGCGTCGATGCTCAGGGTAAAGCTTTCTTT
>TRBV13|TRBJ1-2|few|NA
CASSLGQPYGYTF
TGTGCCAGCAGCTTAGGACAGCCGTATGGCTACACCTTC
>TRBV6-6|TRBJ2-5|NA|TRBD1
CASRATGGGETQYF
TGTGCCAGCAGGGCTACAGGGGGCGGCGAGACCCAGTACTTC
>TRBV13|TRBJ2-1|few|NA
CASSLGGRPYNEQFF
TGTGCCAGCAGCTTGGGCGGCCGTCCCTACAATGAGCAGTTCTTC
>TRBV5-1|TRBJ1-5|NA|NA
CASSFDSNQPQHF
TGCGCCAGCAGCTTTGACAGCAATCAGCCCCAGCATTTT
>TRBV4-3|TRBJ2-3|NA|TRBD2
CASSPSGWTSEHTDTQYF
TGCGCCAGCAGCCCCAGCGGTTGGACTAGCGAACACACAGATACGCAGTATTTT
>TRBV15|TRBJ1-2|NA|NA
CATSRAGQYGYTF
TGTGCCACCAGCAGAGCGGGGCAGTATGGCTACACCTTC
>TRBV28|TRBJ2-3|NA|TRBD1
CASSSPGTGTDTQYF
TGTGCCAGCAGTTCCCCCGGGACAGGGACAGATACGCAGTATTTT
>TRBV6-5|TRBJ2-3|few|TRBD2
CASSTSGRTDTQYF
TGTGCCAGCAGTACTAGCGGGAGAACAGATACGCAGTATTTT
>TRBV29-1|TRBJ2-1|few|NA
CSVVGEGGNEQFF
TGCAGCGTTGTGGGGGAAGGAGGCAATGAGCAGTTCTTC
>TRBV14|TRBJ1-2|NA|TRBD1
CASSQGTGGTYGYTF
TGTGCCAGCAGCCAAGGGACAGGGGGAACCTATGGCTACACCTTC
>TRBV6-5|TRBJ1-2|few|NA
CASSYMMGRGYGYTF
TGTGCCAGCAGTTACATGATGGGAAGGGGATATGGCTACACCTTC
>TRBV7-3|TRBJ2-5|NA|TRBD2
CASSRTSQETQYF
TGTGCCAGCAGCCGGACTAGCCAAGAGACCCAGTACTTC
>TRBV29-1|TRBJ2-1|once|TRBD1
CSVGGQARSSYNEQFF
TGCAGCGTGGGTGGACAGGCTCGATCCTCCTACAATGAGCAGTTCTTC